The 12 T cell receptor beta chains reported below all come from one sample, sequenced in a study of T cells after yellow fever vaccination. From the 5' RACE reads, TCRdb called clonotypes with MiXCR, one entry per CDR3 protein. Among about 260,000 distinct CDR3 sequences listed, 10% to 15% were seen once. The sample was CD4+ T cells sorted from PBMCs, taken 45 days after the yellow fever booster vaccination. The receptors shown here come from a man under 40 who received the YFV17D yellow fever vaccine.

This clonotype was found a few times. This rearrangement joins TRBV29-1 to TRBJ2-3; D perhaps matches TRBD1 (6 bases). V was cut by 7 bases and J by 14 bases, with 22 bases left in between. CDR1 and CDR2 (germline): SQVTM, ANQGSEA. The CDR3 runs to 12 residues. CDR3: CSATYRALLPYF. In nucleotides, the CDR3 is TGCAGCGCCACCTACAGGGCCCTCCTCCCGTATTTT.

The chain recombines TRBV7-2 with TRBJ1-2, with 9 bases lining up with TRBD1. The trim removed 5 bases at V and 5 bases at J, leaving 6 bases unmatched. CDR3 length: 14 residues. CDR1 SGHTA and CDR2 FQGNSA come from the germline V gene. In nucleotides, the CDR3 is TGTGCCAGCAGCGAATCTGACAGGGGGTATGGCTACACCTTC. Translated: CASSESDRGYGYTF.

The V and J genes are TRBV10-3 and TRBJ2-5; possibly TRBD2 for D (6 bases). The length of the CDR3 is 15 residues. Germline V lookup: CDR1 ENHRY, CDR2 SYGVKD. Trimming pared 3 bases from V and 5 bases from J, leaving 16 bases between. The CDR3 sequence: CAISDVIVGGETQYF. As DNA, the CDR3 is TGTGCCATCAGTGACGTGATTGTGGGAGGCGAGACCCAGTACTTC.

The J gene is TRBJ2-1, the V gene TRBV7-9; TRBD2 aligns across 9 bases. Trimming at V came to 5 bases and at J to 3 bases, leaving 11 bases not matched to a gene. CDR3 length: 17 residues. The germline gives CDR1 SEHNR, CDR2 FQNEAQ (reference sequence). In nucleotides, the CDR3 is TGTGCCAGCAGCCCAGTTGGGCTAGCGGGATTCTACAATGAGCAGTTCTTC. It specifies CASSPVGLAGFYNEQFF.

This clonotype was detected only a few times. The chain employs TRBV20-1 and TRBJ2-7; 8 bases agree with TRBD1. Trimming at V came to 3 bases and at J to 2 bases, leaving 3 bases not matched to a gene. CDR3 length: 13 amino acids. The germline V gene has CDR1 DFQATT and CDR2 SNEGSKA (reference sequence). Here the CDR3 DNA reads TGCAGTGCTAGGGACAGGGAGCCCTACGAGCAGTACTTC. Translating gives CSARDREPYEQYF.

This chain joins TRBV18 and TRBJ2-2; D is unclear. Germline loops: CDR1 KGHSH, CDR2 LQKENI. The ends were cut back, 2 bases at V and 3 bases at J, with 7 bases in the middle. The CDR3 length is 14 residues. CDR3 DNA sequence: TGTGCCAGCTCACCAATCCGAGACACCGGGGAGCTGTTTTTT. As protein: CASSPIRDTGELFF.

The chain recombines TRBV18 with TRBJ2-7, with D tentatively TRBD2 (6 bases). Germline loops: CDR1 KGHSH, CDR2 LQKENI. The ends were cut back, 7 bases at V and 0 bases at J, with 19 bases in the middle. This CDR3 comprises 16 residues. The CDR3: CASLNVAEGSSYEQYF. DNA for the CDR3: TGTGCCAGCTTGAACGTGGCGGAGGGAAGCTCCTACGAGCAGTACTTC.

This clonotype came up a few times. The V and J genes are TRBV7-2 and TRBJ2-3, with 11 bases matching TRBD2. The germline V gene encodes CDR1 SGHTA and CDR2 FQGNSA. CDR3 size: 19 residues. The junction had 13 bases not matched to a gene; V was cut back by 0 bases and J by 5 bases. CDR3 sequence (DNA): TGTGCCAGCAGCTTAGCGGGACCGAATAGCGGGAGGGTCAAAGATACGCAGTATTTT. This translates into CASSLAGPNSGRVKDTQYF.

The table lists this clonotype with a few counts. The J gene is TRBJ2-7, the V gene TRBV25-1; tentatively, D is TRBD1 (5 bases). Germline-derived CDR1 and CDR2 are MGHDK and SYGVNS. Trimming stripped 3 bases from V and 2 bases from J, with 14 bases between. This CDR3 has 15 residues. The CDR3 DNA follows: TGTGCCAGCAGTGAGATAGGGCAGGGCACCTACGAGCAGTACTTC. It encodes CASSEIGQGTYEQYF.

This clonotype was counted between two and nine times. The J gene is TRBJ2-2, the V gene TRBV7-2, with TRBD1 matching 8 bases. This CDR3 comprises 17 residues. The junction had 11 bases not matched to a gene; V was cut back by 7 bases and J by 1 base. CDR1 is SGHTA, CDR2 FQGNSA, per germline. The CDR3 loop reads CASILSPGTGNTGELFF. The CDR3 coding sequence is TGTGCCAGCATCCTAAGTCCCGGGACAGGGAACACCGGGGAGCTGTTTTTT.

The rearrangement links TRBV5-6 to TRBJ1-5; TRBD1 might be the D (5 bases). The germline V gene has CDR1 SGHDT and CDR2 YYEEEE. This CDR3 region has 17 residues. V was shortened by 4 bases and J by 0 bases, with 17 bases between the two germline ends. CDR3 sequence (DNA): TGTGCCAGCAGCCTAGCCGGGACGGAGTATAGCAATCAGCCCCAGCATTTT. It codes for CASSLAGTEYSNQPQHF.

This clonotype was found a few times. J is TRBJ1-2 and V is TRBV10-2; possible D gene TRBD1, 5 bases. CDR1 is WSHSY, CDR2 SAAADI, per germline. V was pared by 10 bases and J by 4 bases, with 16 bases between. This CDR3 spans 13 amino acids. The CDR3, as DNA: TGCGCCATCGCGGCAGGGTTGCGCTATGGCTACACCTTC. Its translation: CAIAAGLRYGYTF.